The entry below gives a single TCR beta chain sequence along with its context. As yet, its antigen is unknown. The sample originates from a study of cytomegalovirus exposure and HLA in healthy donors. V was pared by 5 bases and J by 4 bases, with 19 bases between. CDR3 length: 16 amino acids. The V gene's germline CDR1 is SGHNT and CDR2 YENEEA. PCR was performed using 60 Vbeta and 13 Jbeta primers. Assay: immunoSEQ multiplex PCR; the TCRdb copy retains only in-frame clones and omits some. The sample has 65,000 to 95,000 clones; 78% are singletons. Study-wide findings and caveats: It was 164 TCR beta chains that were listed as cytomegalovirus-associated. In vitro assays verified that a few CMV-associated chains recognized CMV antigens specifically. A cluster of highly shared sequence variants was likely a sequencing artifact. Follow-up analysis later connected one missense variant in DCLRE1C with trimming of TCR beta V- and J-genes.

The origin of this receptor is a male donor in good health and CMV-seropositive. Sequencing was done on a sample of PBMCs. The V gene is TRBV11-3, the J gene TRBJ2-3; TRBD1 might be the D (5 bases). In DNA form, the CDR3 reads TGTGCCAGCAGCCAGTCGTCTTTCCAGGGCGCAGATACGCAGTATTTT. Amino acids: CASSQSSFQGADTQYF.